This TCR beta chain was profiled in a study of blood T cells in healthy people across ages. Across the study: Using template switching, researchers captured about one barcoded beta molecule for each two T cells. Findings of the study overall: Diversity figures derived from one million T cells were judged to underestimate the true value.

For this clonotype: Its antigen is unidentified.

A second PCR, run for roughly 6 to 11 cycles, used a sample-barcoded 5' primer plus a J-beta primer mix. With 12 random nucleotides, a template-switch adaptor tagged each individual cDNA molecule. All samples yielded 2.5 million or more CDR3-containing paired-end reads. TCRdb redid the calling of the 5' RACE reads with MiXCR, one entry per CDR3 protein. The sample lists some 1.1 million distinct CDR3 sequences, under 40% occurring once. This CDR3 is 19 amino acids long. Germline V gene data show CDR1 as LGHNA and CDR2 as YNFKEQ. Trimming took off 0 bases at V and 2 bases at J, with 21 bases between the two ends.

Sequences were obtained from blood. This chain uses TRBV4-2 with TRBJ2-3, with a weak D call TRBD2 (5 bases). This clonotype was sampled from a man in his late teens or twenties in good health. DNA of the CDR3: TGTGCCAGCAGCCAAGAGCTCTGGGGTTTCAAGGAGGACACAGATACGCAGTATTTT. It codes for CASSQELWGFKEDTDTQYF.